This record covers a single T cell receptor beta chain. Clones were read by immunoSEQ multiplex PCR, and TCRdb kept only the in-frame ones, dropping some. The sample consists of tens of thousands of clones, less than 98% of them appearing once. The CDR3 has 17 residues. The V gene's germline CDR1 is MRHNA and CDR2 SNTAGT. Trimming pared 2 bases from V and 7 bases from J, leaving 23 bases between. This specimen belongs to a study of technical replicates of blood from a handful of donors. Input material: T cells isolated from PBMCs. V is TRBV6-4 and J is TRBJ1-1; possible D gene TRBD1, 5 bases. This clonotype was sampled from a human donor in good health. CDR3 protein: CASSDLNVQGWDNEAFF. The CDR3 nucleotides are TGTGCCAGCAGTGACCTCAACGTGCAGGGTTGGGATAATGAAGCTTTCTTT.